Each of the 25 T cell receptor beta chains below was sequenced from the same sample in a study of blood T cells in healthy people across ages. Alongside a J-beta primer mix, a sample-barcoded 5' primer served in a second PCR lasting roughly 7 to 12 cycles. MiXCR, run by TCRdb on the 5' RACE reads, gives a single entry per CDR3 protein. The sample records about 970,000 distinct CDR3 sequences, about 51% being singletons. What was sequenced was blood. The receptors stem from a woman aged 60 to 75 in good health.

In DNA form, the CDR3 reads TGCGCCAGCAGCGCCACGAGGGTGACAGGGAACGAGCAGTACTTC. It translates to CASSATRVTGNEQYF. This sequence joins TRBV5-1 and TRBJ2-7; 7 bases agree with TRBD1. V trimming: 4 bases; J trimming: 5 bases; junction bases outside the gene matches: 12. In germline, CDR1 is SGHRS, CDR2 YFSETQ. The CDR3 is made up of 15 amino acids.

The V and J genes are TRBV5-1 and TRBJ2-1, with 12 bases identical to TRBD2. The J call may be mistaken, given a closer DNA end match to TRBJ2-7. Germline CDR1 SGHRS, CDR2 YFSETQ. This CDR3 comprises 19 residues. Here the CDR3 reads CASSLTLSGTSGRYNEQYF. CDR3 nucleotide sequence: TGCGCCAGCAGCTTGACCCTATCGGGAACTAGCGGGAGGTACAATGAGCAGTACTTC.

CDR3 DNA: TGTGCCAGCAGTATGTTTGTCAAGCCCCAGCATTTT. Translation: CASSMFVKPQHF. The chain employs TRBV28 and TRBJ1-5; D gene ambiguous. The length of the CDR3 is 12 residues. In germline, CDR1 is MDHEN, CDR2 SYDVKM. The V end was cut by 5 bases, the J end by 8 bases, with 10 bases between.

This clonotype was found many times. The rearrangement links TRBV29-1 to TRBJ1-4, with TRBD1 matching 9 bases. V lost 5 bases and J lost 8; bases outside the gene matches: 9. CDR1 is SQVTM, CDR2 ANQGSEA, per germline. The CDR3 is 14 amino acids. The CDR3 bases are TGCAGCGTTTCTCCGGGACAGGGAGGGGAAAAACTGTTTTTT. It codes for CSVSPGQGGEKLFF.

This clonotype has only a few counts. The rearrangement links TRBV7-9 to TRBJ2-7; D may match TRBD1 or TRBD2 (5 bases each). The CDR3 is 16 residues long. Germline CDR1 and CDR2: SEHNR and FQNEAQ (reference sequence). The ends were cut back, 1 base at V and 0 bases at J, with 13 bases in the middle. This CDR3 reads CASSLEFPGRSYEQYF. The CDR3 DNA follows: TGTGCCAGCAGCTTAGAATTTCCGGGACGCTCCTACGAGCAGTACTTC.

Concerning this clonotype itself: One junction end disagrees with the germline gene, perhaps due to a read error. This chain connects TRBV5-6 to TRBJ2-5; D is perhaps TRBD2 (5 bases). Germline assignment: CDR1 SGHDT and CDR2 YYEEEE. There are 15 residues in the CDR3. The CDR3 nucleotides read TGTGCCGGCAGCTTGATTTTGAGCGGCCAAGAGACCCAGTACTTC. This translates into CAGSLILSGQETQYF. The whole variable domain, filled in from reference TRBV5-6 and TRBJ2-5, reads DAGVTQSPTHLIKTRGQQVTLRCSPKSGHDTVSWYQQALGQGPQFIFQYYEEEERQRGNFPDRFSGHQFPNYSSELNVNALLLGDSALYLCAGSLILSGQETQYFGPGTRLLVL.

J is TRBJ2-5 and V is TRBV28; 8 positions agree with TRBD1. The V segment lost 5 bases and the J segment 5 bases; nucleotides outside the gene matches: 13. The CDR3 runs 16 residues. Per germline, CDR1 MDHEN and CDR2 SYDVKM. The DNA for the CDR3 is TGTGCCAGCAGTCCCGACAGGGGCCGAGGAGGGGAGACCCAGTACTTC. Translated: CASSPDRGRGGETQYF.

The chain employs TRBV6-6 and TRBJ1-1, with TRBD1 as a possible D gene (5 bases). Trimming shortened V by 2 bases and J by 1 base, and 8 bases separated the two germline ends. This CDR3 contains 14 residues. Germline CDR1 reads MNHNY; CDR2 reads SVGAGI (reference sequence). CDR3 coding DNA: TGTGCCAGCAGTTACGTAACAGGGAACACTGAAGCTTTCTTT. Translated: CASSYVTGNTEAFF.

The rearrangement joins TRBV20-1 to TRBJ1-4; D is unresolved. CDR1 is DFQATT, CDR2 SNEGSKA, per germline (reference sequence). V gave up 6 bases and J gave up 8 bases, with 10 bases separating them. The CDR3 totals 11 residues. The DNA for the CDR3 is TGCAGTGCCCGAGGACTGGAAAAACTGTTTTTT. It encodes CSARGLEKLFF.

This clonotype has only a few counts. The gene calls are TRBV15 and TRBJ1-5; no reliable D call. Germline lookup yields CDR1 LNHNV and CDR2 YYDKDF (reference sequence). Trimming stripped 6 bases from V and 0 bases from J, with 18 bases between. The CDR3 has 17 amino acids. CDR3 sequence: CATRAVRGFDSNQPQHF. CDR3 coding DNA: TGTGCCACCAGGGCAGTCCGGGGTTTCGATAGCAATCAGCCCCAGCATTTT.

This chain uses TRBV6-6 with TRBJ1-2; D remains ambiguous. There are 11 residues in the CDR3. V lost 7 bases and J 8 bases, leaving 11 bases between the germline ends. Per the germline V gene, CDR1 is MNHNY and CDR2 is SVGAGI (reference sequence). The DNA of the CDR3 is TGTGCCAGCATCGAGGGTATCGGCTACACCTTC. It codes for CASIEGIGYTF.

The genes are TRBV6-5 and TRBJ2-7, with a weak D call TRBD2 (5 bases). With 6 bases removed from V and 8 bases from J, the gap between germline ends came to 17 bases. The CDR3 is 13 residues long. From germline, CDR1 is MNHEY and CDR2 SVGAGI. The CDR3 DNA reads as TGTGCCAGCAGCCCCGGGGTCCTAAGCCAGCAGTACTTC. The encoded protein is CASSPGVLSQQYF.

V and J are TRBV9 and TRBJ2-5; D is perhaps TRBD2 (5 bases). The germline V gene has CDR1 SGDLS and CDR2 YYNGEE. The CDR3 covers 15 residues. The V and J ends lost 0 bases and 4 bases respectively, with 13 bases between them. CDR3 residues: CASSVGGQRVETQYF. CDR3 in DNA: TGTGCCAGCAGCGTAGGGGGTCAGAGGGTAGAGACCCAGTACTTC.

The chain employs TRBV10-3 and TRBJ2-7; 9 bases are shared with TRBD2. V lost 4 bases, J lost 0 bases, and 7 bases stayed unmatched. Per the germline V gene, CDR1 is ENHRY and CDR2 is SYGVKD. This CDR3 contains 16 residues. This CDR3 is CAISAGGRAHSYEQYF. As DNA, the CDR3 is TGTGCCATCAGTGCTGGCGGGAGGGCTCACTCCTACGAGCAGTACTTC.

This CDR3 is CSVTSGRKTQYF. Written as DNA, the CDR3 is TGCAGCGTCACCAGCGGGAGGAAGACCCAGTACTTC. This chain connects TRBV29-1 to TRBJ2-5, with TRBD2 matching 9 bases. CDR3 length: 12 residues. V was clipped by 6 bases and J by 6 bases; unmatched bases: 5. Per germline, CDR1 SQVTM and CDR2 ANQGSEA. The full variable domain, with the rest looked up from reference TRBV29-1 and TRBJ2-5, is SAVISQKPSRDICQRGTSLTIQCQVDSQVTMMFWYRQQPGQSLTLIATANQGSEATYESGFVIDKFPISRPNLTFSTLTVSNMSPEDSSIYLCSVTSGRKTQYFGPGTRLLVL.

This clonotype was recorded once. The V call is TRBV7-2, the J call TRBJ2-5; 9 bases are shared with TRBD2. The CDR3 is 15 amino acids. V trimming: 1 base; J trimming: 4 bases; junction bases outside the gene matches: 4. In germline, CDR1 is SGHTA, CDR2 FQGNSA. This chain's CDR3 is CASSLGGRALETQYF. CDR3 coding DNA: TGTGCCAGCAGCTTAGGCGGGAGGGCCTTAGAGACCCAGTACTTC.

V and J are TRBV4-3 and TRBJ1-2; 8 nucleotides align to TRBD1. The J segment lost 7 bases and the V segment lost 0 bases, leaving 10 bases of the junction unmatched. The CDR3 is 16 residues long. Germline V CDR1 and CDR2: LGHNA, YSLEER. The chain's CDR3 is CASSQDGGQGAGGYTF. Written as DNA, the CDR3 is TGCGCCAGCAGCCAAGATGGAGGGCAGGGGGCCGGTGGCTACACCTTC.

This chain uses TRBV29-1 with TRBJ2-7, with 8 bases identical to TRBD1. The CDR3 extends over 11 amino acids. Germline-derived CDR1 and CDR2 are SQVTM and ANQGSEA. Trimming took 7 bases from V and 5 from J; bases not matched to a gene: 4. The CDR3 region has the DNA TGCAGCGCACGACAGGGGAACGAGCAGTACTTC. It codes for CSARQGNEQYF.

The chain is built from TRBV27 and TRBJ1-2; a possible D gene is TRBD1 (5 bases). V gave up 8 bases and J gave up 4 bases, with 14 bases separating them. Per germline, CDR1 MNHEY and CDR2 SMNVEV (reference sequence). The CDR3 is 13 amino acids. The DNA for the CDR3 is TGTGCCAGCGCTGGGGCGGGAGGCTATGGCTACACCTTC. Its translation is CASAGAGGYGYTF.

This clonotype was seen only a few times. This chain links TRBV7-3 with TRBJ2-1; TRBD1 is a possible D gene (5 bases). This CDR3 has 14 residues. Trimming pared 0 bases from V and 4 bases from J, leaving 7 bases between. In germline, CDR1 is SGHTA, CDR2 FQGTGA. The CDR3 is CASSLTDTYNEQFF. As DNA, the CDR3 is TGTGCCAGCAGCTTAACGGACACTTACAATGAGCAGTTCTTC.

This sequence joins TRBV7-9 and TRBJ2-5, with a possible D match to TRBD2 (6 bases). Trimming stripped 4 bases from V and 11 bases from J, with 29 bases between. The CDR3 runs to 17 residues. Germline V CDR1 and CDR2: SEHNR, FQNEAQ (reference sequence). The CDR3 reads CASSSYSDYPFGNEQYF. For the CDR3, the DNA is TGTGCCAGCAGCTCCTACTCGGACTACCCCTTTGGGAATGAGCAGTACTTC.

This clonotype was observed a few times. The J gene is TRBJ1-2, the V gene TRBV6-5; D remains unclear. V shed 5 bases and J shed 7 bases, with 8 bases lying between them. In germline, CDR1 is MNHEY, CDR2 SVGAGI. The CDR3 loop spans 11 amino acids. The CDR3 here is CASSTSSGYTF. For the CDR3, the DNA is TGTGCCAGCAGTACCTCCAGTGGCTACACCTTC.

The sample holds a few counts of this clonotype. The gene calls are TRBV12-3 or TRBV12-4 and TRBJ2-1; 10 bases fit TRBD1. CDR3 length equals 14 residues. Trimming cost V 8 bases and J 4 bases; bases outside gene matches: 5. The CDR3, as DNA: TGTGCCAGCGTCCCGGGACAGGGGTACAATGAGCAGTTCTTC. This encodes CASVPGQGYNEQFF.

The CDR3 loop is CASSEGALEGVQPQHF. As DNA, the CDR3 is TGTGCCAGCAGCGAGGGGGCCCTGGAGGGGGTTCAGCCCCAGCATTTT. This chain links TRBV9 with TRBJ1-5; 7 positions agree with TRBD1. This CDR3 has 16 residues. Germline CDR1 and CDR2: SGDLS and YYNGEE. Unmatched junction bases numbered 12, after V lost 3 bases and J lost 6 bases.

The chain carries TRBV18 and TRBJ2-3, with 11 bases identical to TRBD2. This CDR3 region has 18 residues. The germline CDR1 and CDR2 sequences are KGHSH and LQKENI. V gave up 4 bases and J gave up 0 bases; unmatched junction bases: 9. DNA for the CDR3: TGTGCCAGCTCACGATCACTAGCGGGAGCGGGAAGCACAGATACGCAGTATTTT. Translation gives CASSRSLAGAGSTDTQYF. The variable domain in full, with the rest retrieved from reference TRBV18 and TRBJ2-3, is NAGVMQNPRHLVRRRGQEARLRCSPMKGHSHVYWYRQLPEEGLKFMVYLQKENIIDESGMPKERFSAEFPKEGPSILRIQQVVRGDSAAYFCASSRSLAGAGSTDTQYFGPGTRLTVL.